The 25 T cell receptor beta chains below were found in one sample sequenced in a study of blood T cell repertoires in COVID-19. Sequencing used immunoSEQ multiplex PCR; TCRdb keeps in-frame clones, though not all of them. The sample has fewer than 350,000 clones, more than 70% seen once. Sequencing was done on a sample of peripheral blood. These receptors came from a woman between 45 and 65 years old who had recovered from COVID-19.

CDR3 protein: CASSAGLADPRDEQYF. The CDR3 region has the DNA TGTGCCAGCAGCGCCGGACTAGCGGACCCCCGAGACGAGCAGTACTTC. The genes are TRBV7-9 and TRBJ2-7; 10 bases are shared with TRBD2. The J segment lost 5 bases and the V segment lost 5 bases, leaving 12 bases of the junction unmatched. Looked up from germline, CDR1 is SEHNR and CDR2 is FQNEAQ (reference sequence). The CDR3 is 16 amino acids.

The chain links TRBV5-6 to TRBJ1-1; possibly TRBD1 for D (5 bases). Deletions cut 3 bases from V and 10 bases from J, with 22 bases between. Germline V gene data show CDR1 as SGHDT and CDR2 as YYEEEE. The CDR3 covers 15 residues. CDR3 sequence reads: CASSSTLPGDQPAFF. The CDR3 DNA follows: TGTGCCAGCAGCTCGACACTCCCGGGGGATCAGCCAGCTTTCTTT.

The chain is built from TRBV28 and TRBJ2-7; D remains unclear. CDR1 is MDHEN, CDR2 SYDVKM, per germline. Trimming removed 10 bases from V and 1 base from J, with 8 bases in between. The CDR3 is 11 amino acids. The CDR3 DNA is TGTGCCACCTCCAGTTCCTACGAGCAGTACTTC. Its protein product is CATSSSYEQYF.

In this sample, this clone turned up once. J is TRBJ2-7 and V is TRBV4-3; 9 nucleotides match TRBD1. The CDR3 consists of 15 residues. J gave up 5 bases and V 4 bases, and 9 bases lay outside the gene matches. CDR1 and CDR2 from the germline V gene are LGHNA and YSLEER. CDR3 residues: CASSLGTDRGHEQYF. CDR3 sequence (DNA): TGCGCCAGCAGCCTGGGGACGGACAGGGGCCACGAGCAGTACTTC.

The V call is TRBV7-9, the J call TRBJ2-5, with a possible D match to TRBD1 (5 bases). CDR3 length: 12 residues. CDR1 is SEHNR, CDR2 FQNEAQ, per germline (reference sequence). Trimming stripped 3 bases from V and 3 bases from J, with 5 bases between. The CDR3, as DNA: TGTGCCAGCAGCTTCAGGGAAGAGACCCAGTACTTC. Residues: CASSFREETQYF.

The V call is TRBV28, the J call TRBJ2-1; 10 nucleotides match TRBD1. The germline V gene has CDR1 MDHEN and CDR2 SYDVKM. Trimming cost V 4 bases and J 5 bases; bases outside gene matches: 5. This CDR3 is 15 amino acids long. Here the CDR3 DNA reads TGTGCCAGCAGTTCCCGGGACAGGGGTCACAATGAGCAGTTCTTC. Translating it yields CASSSRDRGHNEQFF.

The chain joins TRBV4-3 to TRBJ1-2; 8 bases line up with TRBD1. J was trimmed by 3 bases and V by 4 bases; bases with no gene match: 1. The CDR3 length is 13 residues. Germline CDR1 LGHNA, CDR2 YSLEER. The CDR3 loop is CASSPDRDYGYTF. CDR3 sequence (DNA): TGCGCCAGCAGCCCGGACAGGGACTATGGCTACACCTTC.

The rearrangement links TRBV3-1 (or the pseudogene TRBV3-2) to TRBJ2-7; D call uncertain. Germline V lookup: CDR1 LGHDT, CDR2 YNNKEL (reference sequence). V was shortened by 0 bases and J by 2 bases, with 5 bases between the two germline ends. The CDR3 totals 13 residues. The CDR3 nucleotides read TGTGCCAGCAGCCAAGACAGAACCTACGAGCAGTACTTC. Protein: CASSQDRTYEQYF.

The gene calls are TRBV10-3 and TRBJ2-5; 16 nucleotides line up with TRBD2. Germline values: CDR1 ENHRY, CDR2 SYGVKD. The CDR3 loop spans 17 amino acids. V shed 2 bases and J 1 base; nucleotides not matched to a gene: 1. The CDR3 DNA reads as TGTGCCATCAGTGAGGGGACTAGCGGGAGGGGCCAAGAGACCCAGTACTTC. Amino acid sequence: CAISEGTSGRGQETQYF.

The chain uses TRBV19 and TRBJ2-3, with D possibly matching TRBD1 (5 bases). The V end was cut by 6 bases, the J end by 1 base, with 11 bases between. The CDR3 consists of 14 residues. CDR1 is LNHDA, CDR2 SQIVND, per germline (reference sequence). CDR3 in DNA: TGTGCCAGTAGAAGTCAGGGCGGCACAGATACGCAGTATTTT. It translates to CASRSQGGTDTQYF.

The rearrangement links TRBV18 to TRBJ2-2; the D gene is possibly TRBD1 (6 bases). CDR3 length: 16 residues. Germline CDR1 reads KGHSH; CDR2 reads LQKENI. Trimming removed 3 bases from V and 7 bases from J, with 18 bases in between. The CDR3: CASSPLQRGIDGELFF. The CDR3 nucleotides are TGTGCCAGCTCACCCCTCCAAAGGGGGATCGACGGGGAGCTGTTTTTT.

To note about this clone: An end of the junction does not agree with germline; a read error may underlie this. The chain uses TRBV6-6 and TRBJ1-5; D gene uncertain. This CDR3 is built from 13 residues. Germline-derived CDR1 and CDR2 are MNHNY and SVGAGI (reference sequence). The DNA of the CDR3 is TGTGCCGGCAGAGCCGATAGCAATCAGCCCCAGCATTTT. Translating it yields CAGRADSNQPQHF.

Only a few counts were recorded for this clone. V usage is TRBV6-5 and J usage is TRBJ1-5; weak D call: TRBD1 (6 bases). Germline CDR1 is MNHEY and CDR2 is SVGAGI. The CDR3 totals 14 residues. V was shortened by 7 bases and J by 2 bases, with 12 bases between the two germline ends. The CDR3 loop reads CASKIQGRNQPQHF. The CDR3 nucleotides read TGTGCCAGCAAAATACAGGGACGCAATCAGCCCCAGCATTTT.

This chain joins TRBV6-5 and TRBJ2-1; 7 bases map to TRBD2. Germline V gene data show CDR1 as MNHEY and CDR2 as SVGAGI. This CDR3 has 15 residues. With V trimmed by 2 bases and J by 4 bases, 5 bases remained unmatched. The DNA for the CDR3 is TGTGCCAGCAGTTACGAGGGGAGGGGTTACAATGAGCAGTTCTTC. The encoded protein is CASSYEGRGYNEQFF.

This rearrangement joins TRBV9 to TRBJ2-7; the D gene is possibly TRBD1 (6 bases). The CDR3 consists of 14 residues. With 4 bases removed from V and 2 bases from J, the gap between germline ends came to 13 bases. The germline CDR1 and CDR2 sequences are SGDLS and YYNGEE. This CDR3 reads CASSRGSPTYEQYF. CDR3 DNA: TGTGCCAGCAGCAGGGGGAGTCCCACCTACGAGCAGTACTTC.

The rearrangement uses TRBV30 and TRBJ2-1, with TRBD2 matching 7 bases. The CDR3 has 15 amino acids. Per germline, CDR1 GTSNPN and CDR2 SVGIG (reference sequence). The J segment lost 6 bases and the V segment lost 1 base, leaving 9 bases of the junction unmatched. The CDR3 sequence: CAWSGYGLVSNEQFF. DNA of the CDR3: TGTGCCTGGAGTGGGTACGGACTAGTTAGCAATGAGCAGTTCTTC. Complete variable domain (other parts from reference TRBV30 and TRBJ2-1): SQTIHQWPATLVQPVGSPLSLECTVEGTSNPNLYWYRQAAGRGLQLLFYSVGIGQISSEVPQNLSASRPQDRQFILSSKKLLLSDSGFYLCAWSGYGLVSNEQFFGPGTRLTVL.

V gene TRBV28 combines with J gene TRBJ1-1; D gene unclear. This CDR3 is built from 14 residues. Trimming took 6 bases from V and 1 from J, leaving 12 bases between them. Germline loops: CDR1 MDHEN, CDR2 SYDVKM. The DNA for the CDR3 is TGTGCCAGCAGCCGACACTCCGAGAACACTGAAGCTTTCTTT. It is translated as CASSRHSENTEAFF.

V is TRBV18 and J is TRBJ2-3; the D gene is possibly TRBD2 (5 bases). Germline CDR1 and CDR2: KGHSH and LQKENI. Trimming pared 2 bases from V and 1 base from J, leaving 10 bases between. CDR3 length: 15 residues. The CDR3 region has the DNA TGTGCCAGCTCACCAAGGAGGCCGGGCACAGATACGCAGTATTTT. It is translated as CASSPRRPGTDTQYF.

This sequence joins TRBV27 and TRBJ1-6, with a tentative D call TRBD1 (5 bases). V was shortened by 6 bases and J by 7 bases, with 10 bases between the two germline ends. The CDR3 spans 13 residues. CDR1 MNHEY and CDR2 SMNVEV come from the germline V gene (reference sequence). CDR3 nucleotide sequence: TGTGCCAGCAGCCCCGACAGAAATTCACCCCTCCACTTT. It is translated as CASSPDRNSPLHF.

The chain is built from TRBV7-8 and TRBJ2-7; D is undetermined. With 2 bases removed from V and 1 base from J, the gap between germline ends came to 9 bases. Germline assignment: CDR1 SGHVS and CDR2 FQNEAQ. CDR3 length: 14 amino acids. For the CDR3, the DNA is TGTGCCAGCAGCTTATTTTCCTCTTCCTACGAGCAGTACTTC. Amino acids: CASSLFSSSYEQYF.

The rearrangement joins TRBV5-6 to TRBJ2-4; tentatively, D is TRBD1 (5 bases). V lost 0 bases and J lost 0, with 16 bases in between. This CDR3 contains 18 residues. Germline assignment: CDR1 SGHDT and CDR2 YYEEEE. In nucleotides, the CDR3 is TGTGCCAGCAGCTTGGGGTCTACAGGCCCCTTAGCCAAAAACATTCAGTACTTC. Translation: CASSLGSTGPLAKNIQYF.

This chain joins TRBV19 and TRBJ1-1, with 10 bases matching TRBD1. The CDR3 extends over 16 amino acids. Per the germline V gene, CDR1 is LNHDA and CDR2 is SQIVND (reference sequence). V was pared by 9 bases and J by 4 bases, with 14 bases of the junction left unmatched. The CDR3 DNA sequence: TGTGCCAGCCGTGGGGGGACAGGGGTTGATGGCACTGAAGCTTTCTTT. Translating it yields CASRGGTGVDGTEAFF.

The rearrangement joins TRBV10-3 to TRBJ2-3; 12 bases align to TRBD2. Unmatched junction bases numbered 8, after V lost 4 bases and J lost 3 bases. Germline V gives CDR1 ENHRY, CDR2 SYGVKD. The CDR3 length is 17 residues. The CDR3 bases are TGTGCCATCAGTGGGGGAACTAGCGGGGGGCGGACAGATACGCAGTATTTT. Residues: CAISGGTSGGRTDTQYF.

The chain has TRBV5-1 and TRBJ1-3; 8 bases map to TRBD1. Per the germline V gene, CDR1 is SGHRS and CDR2 is YFSETQ. With V trimmed by 7 bases and J by 4 bases, 13 bases remained unmatched. This CDR3 region has 16 residues. The CDR3 region has the DNA TGCGCCAGCTCCACCTCAGGACAGGGCGCAGGAAACACCATATATTTT. This codes for CASSTSGQGAGNTIYF.

The V call is TRBV7-2, the J call TRBJ2-1, with TRBD1 matching over 7 bases. Germline loops: CDR1 SGHTA, CDR2 FQGNSA. Trimming cost V 6 bases and J 2 bases; bases outside gene matches: 7. The CDR3 spans 15 residues. The CDR3 coding sequence is TGTGCCAGCAGGCCTACGGGACAGCCCTACAATGAGCAGTTCTTC. Its translation: CASRPTGQPYNEQFF.